These T cell receptor beta chains were read from a single sample in a study of cytomegalovirus exposure and HLA in healthy donors. Assay: immunoSEQ multiplex PCR; the TCRdb copy retains only in-frame clones and omits some. The sample holds around 150,000 clones, 70% to 90% seen once. The sequenced material came from PBMCs. The receptors were sampled from a man aged 35 to 55 in good health and CMV-seronegative. CDR3s include the opening cysteine and the closing phenylalanine or tryptophan. Clone sizes are given selectively: once, few, many, or a class where the clone is expanded.

>TRBV2|TRBJ1-3|few
CASSRGGEYTIYF
>TRBV21-1|TRBJ1-1|-
CASRTGVNTEAFF
>TRBV27|TRBJ2-7|-
CASSLAGPQYEQYF
>TRBV6-1|TRBJ2-7|-
CASSEAAPYEQYF
>TRBV9|TRBJ2-1|-
CASSDPREDPYNEQFF
>TRBV5-1|TRBJ2-7|-
CASSSSGRNYEQYF
>TRBV11-2|TRBJ1-2|-
CASSAHLEGAGGYTF
>TRBV7-3|TRBJ2-5|once
CASSLMGLGDETQYF
>TRBV7-6|TRBJ2-3|-
CASSSTRSMGLRRDTQYF
>TRBV7-9|TRBJ1-2|-
CASSLGAGSKGYTF
>TRBV15|TRBJ2-1|-
CATSLPGQGDYNEQFF
>TRBV3-2|TRBJ1-2|-
CASSPGYTF
>TRBV5-6|TRBJ1-4|few
CASSLGGEKLFF
>TRBV28|TRBJ2-7|once
CASSLTGQIIYEQYF
>TRBV6-5|TRBJ1-2|-
CASSPAGGDSRYTF
>TRBV5-1|TRBJ2-1|-
CASSSGGSWNEQFF
>TRBV7-9|TRBJ1-2|-
CSSSLGRVSYGYTF
>TRBV7-2|TRBJ1-6|-
CASSFQGNNSPLHF
>TRBV6-1|TRBJ1-5|-
CASSPRVSNQPQHF
>TRBV27|TRBJ2-3|-
CASSLQPGSDTQYF
>TRBV9|TRBJ2-2|-
CASSVGTSGRASGELFF
>TRBV7-2|TRBJ1-1|once
CASSAKGVIGTEAFF
>TRBV10-2|TRBJ1-2|-
CASSERQVGYTF
>TRBV25-1|TRBJ1-5|-
CASRPGQGHQPQHF
>TRBV18|TRBJ2-7|-
CASSPGAGQGAHEQYF
>TRBV7-2|TRBJ2-5|-
CASSLLAGPQEAQYF
>TRBV7-3|TRBJ1-1|once
CASSTRTGSDTEAFF
>TRBV6-6|TRBJ2-5|-
CASSYPPQETQYF
>TRBV5-8|TRBJ1-2|-
CASSPPGQANYGYTF
>TRBV4-1|TRBJ1-5|-
CASSQVSGSSNQPQHF
>TRBV29-1|TRBJ2-5|-
CSEVLAEETQYF
>TRBV9|TRBJ1-6|few
CASSVDRGQSPLHF
>TRBV5-1|TRBJ2-7|-
CASSLGYRDSSYEQYF
>TRBV28|TRBJ1-5|-
CASSLETGEGNQPQHF
>TRBV27|TRBJ2-1|once
CASSPIGTGYNEQFF
>TRBV6-5|TRBJ1-1|-
CASSTGRTEAFF
>TRBV5-1|TRBJ2-2|-
CASHRGSSNTGELFF
>TRBV2|TRBJ2-3|once
CASTLRQPAYTDTQYF
>TRBV6-1|TRBJ2-5|-
CASSTSRGFQETQYF
>TRBV6-1|TRBJ2-5|-
CATSMDRDGETQYF
>TRBV2|TRBJ1-6|once
CASSVQSSYNSPLHF
>TRBV27|TRBJ2-7|-
CASTPQLPNYEQYF
>TRBV16|TRBJ2-5|-
CASSHWEGSETQYF
>TRBV5-6|TRBJ1-2|-
CASSPTGTGEYGYTF
>TRBV7-9|TRBJ2-5|-
CSSSSNGGVETQYF
>TRBV19|TRBJ2-2|once
CASSITGNTGELFF
>TRBV15|TRBJ2-3|-
CATSRDMGGYTQYF
>TRBV6-4|TRBJ2-2|-
CASRPGQSNTGELFF
>TRBV4-3|TRBJ2-7|-
CASSQILAGTYEQYF
>TRBV5-5|TRBJ2-7|-
CASTWEAGAEQYF
>TRBV19|TRBJ1-2|-
CATGQNYGYTF
>TRBV15|TRBJ1-4|-
CATGEGWGRTNEKLFF
>TRBV28|TRBJ1-6|-
CASSARDREDNSPLHF